What follows describes a single T cell receptor beta chain. These data are taken from a study of early T cells in non-severe SARS-CoV-2 infection. Study at large: Sequencing of bulk RNA from unsorted whole blood was done, without chain pairing.

Each single cDNA molecule received a unique molecular identifier. TCRdb used MiXCR to reprocess the 5' RACE reads, holding one entry per CDR3 protein. The profile covers more than 95,000 distinct CDR3 sequences, with 11% appearing a single time and just over 4.5% taken by the ten largest. The sequence was collected from an adult who was a healthcare worker with PCR-confirmed SARS-CoV-2 infection or an uninfected control (not recorded which). This material consisted of whole blood, taken at baseline.

The CDR3 here is CASRLRESGDEQFF. The CDR3 nucleotides are TGTGCCAGCAGACTGCGGGAGTCAGGGGATGAGCAGTTCTTC. The chain couples TRBV5-6 to TRBJ2-1; the D gene is possibly TRBD2 (7 bases). The CDR3 loop spans 14 amino acids. Germline assignment: CDR1 SGHDT and CDR2 YYEEEE. V lost 5 bases to trimming and J lost 8 bases, with 17 bases between them. Filled out from reference TRBV5-6 and TRBJ2-1, the complete variable domain reads DAGVTQSPTHLIKTRGQQVTLRCSPKSGHDTVSWYQQALGQGPQFIFQYYEEEERQRGNFPDRFSGHQFPNYSSELNVNALLLGDSALYLCASRLRESGDEQFFGPGTRLTVL.